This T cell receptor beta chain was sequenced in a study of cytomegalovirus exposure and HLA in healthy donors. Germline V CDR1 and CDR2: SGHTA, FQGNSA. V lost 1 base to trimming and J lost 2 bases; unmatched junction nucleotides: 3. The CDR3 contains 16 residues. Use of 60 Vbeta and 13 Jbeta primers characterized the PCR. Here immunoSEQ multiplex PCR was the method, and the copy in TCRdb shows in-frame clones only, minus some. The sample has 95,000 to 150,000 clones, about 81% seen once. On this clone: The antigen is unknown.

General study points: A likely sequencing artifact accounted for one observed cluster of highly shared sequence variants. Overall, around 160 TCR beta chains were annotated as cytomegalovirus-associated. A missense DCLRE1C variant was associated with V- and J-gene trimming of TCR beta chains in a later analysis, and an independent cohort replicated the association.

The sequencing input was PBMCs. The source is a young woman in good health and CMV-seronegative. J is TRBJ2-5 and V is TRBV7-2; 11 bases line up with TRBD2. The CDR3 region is CASSLGVAGGQETQYF. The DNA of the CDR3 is TGTGCCAGCAGCTTAGGAGTAGCGGGGGGGCAAGAGACCCAGTACTTC.